The T cell receptor beta chain under discussion was sequenced for a study of T cells after yellow fever vaccination. V was cut by 3 bases and J by 0 bases, with 25 bases left in between. The germline V gene has CDR1 SGHNT and CDR2 YYREEE (reference sequence). CDR3 length equals 19 residues. With regard to this clonotype: As yet, its antigen is unknown.

The study made its TCR cDNA through 5'RACE template switching. That step introduced a universal primer site along with UMIs. MiXCR, applied by TCRdb to the 5' RACE reads, yields one record per CDR3 protein. The table has approximately 510,000 distinct CDR3 sequences, around a fifth seen once; the top ten hold less than 20%. General observations from the study: Most clones from primary vaccination resurfaced after the booster (about 95% CD4, around 89% CD8). It was a small share of clonotypes that appeared in both CD4 and CD8 compartments.

The chain couples TRBV5-4 to TRBJ2-7; D tentatively fits TRBD1 or TRBD2 (5 bases each). This TCR was sampled from a man aged 18 to 29 who received the YFV17D yellow fever vaccine. The starting material was PBMCs, obtained 20 to 25 days after the first yellow fever vaccination. This CDR3 is CASSSDATGLRLSSYEQYF. The CDR3 region has the DNA TGTGCCAGCAGCTCCGATGCGACGGGGCTAAGGTTGAGCTCCTACGAGCAGTACTTC.